This T cell receptor (beta chain) derives from a study of beta chain features in type 1 diabetes. Turning to the study itself: Investigators examined some 100,000,000 sorted cells across all samples.

This clone was found a few times. Antigen specificity is unknown. This specimen includes other DNA sequences encoding the same CDR3. Broader study findings: Moderate yet significant TCRB CDR3 shortening was seen in Type 1 diabetes patients in all four CD4+ subsets.

CD4+ cells of the naive, central memory, regulatory and stem cell-like memory types were sorted via CD45RO/CCR7/CD25/CD127/CD95/CD27. Trimming cost V 4 bases and J 8 bases, with 2 bases left between them. Germline lookup yields CDR1 SQVTM and CDR2 ANQGSEA. This CDR3 has 8 residues. Reverse transcribing all isolated RNA meant expressed TCRB transcripts were sequenced. Only in-frame clones appear in the TCRdb table, and some are missing; sequencing was by immunoSEQ multiplex PCR. The sample has hundreds of thousands of clones, about an eighth seen once; the top ten hold 0.035% to 0.04%. The origin of this receptor is a man in his late teens or twenties with type 1 diabetes. The sample comprised naive CD4+ T cells from blood. The rearrangement joins TRBV29-1 to TRBJ1-2, with D unclear. DNA of the CDR3: TGCAGCGTTGGGGGCTACACCTTC. It translates to CSVGGYTF. Combining the CDR3 with reference TRBV29-1 and TRBJ1-2 gives the whole variable domain SAVISQKPSRDICQRGTSLTIQCQVDSQVTMMFWYRQQPGQSLTLIATANQGSEATYESGFVIDKFPISRPNLTFSTLTVSNMSPEDSSIYLCSVGGYTFGSGTRLTVV.